The rows below give T cell receptor beta chains drawn from one sample of a study of somatic mutations in cytotoxic T cells in rheumatoid arthritis. This table comes from immunoSEQ multiplex PCR, and its TCRdb copy is limited to in-frame clones, with some not included. The data show tens of thousands of clones, with just under 80% seen just once and approximately 10% held by the top ten. Material: CD8+ T cells sorted from blood. Source of these receptors: an adult with rheumatoid arthritis. The CDR3 runs from the conserved cysteine through the conserved F or W. Each record gives: V gene, clone size, D gene, J gene, CDR3 DNA, CDR3 protein. The D gene is left open where the match is weak. The size field is filled for only some rows; it gives once, few, many or a size class.

V gene: TRBV29-1
clone size: .
D gene: .
J gene: TRBJ2-3
CDR3 DNA: TGCAGCGTTTCAGTTACAGATACGCAGTATTTT
CDR3 protein: CSVSVTDTQYF

V gene: TRBV2
clone size: .
D gene: .
J gene: TRBJ1-5
CDR3 DNA: TGTGCCAGCAGCGAGGGACACCGCACTAGCAATCAGCCCCAGCATTTT
CDR3 protein: CASSEGHRTSNQPQHF

V gene: TRBV4-3
clone size: .
D gene: .
J gene: TRBJ2-3
CDR3 DNA: TGCGCCAGCGGCCACCAACTAGGGAGCACAGATACGCAGTATTTT
CDR3 protein: CASGHQLGSTDTQYF

V gene: TRBV12-5
clone size: .
D gene: .
J gene: TRBJ2-2
CDR3 DNA: TGTGCTAGTGGTTTGGGGGGACCGAGAGCGGGGGAGCTGTTTTTT
CDR3 protein: CASGLGGPRAGELFF

V gene: TRBV18
clone size: .
D gene: TRBD2
J gene: TRBJ2-1
CDR3 DNA: TGTGCCAGCTCACCCAGCGGGGGGGCCGTCGATGAGCAGTTCTTC
CDR3 protein: CASSPSGGAVDEQFF

V gene: TRBV27
clone size: few
D gene: TRBD1
J gene: TRBJ1-2
CDR3 DNA: TGTGCCAGCAGTCCCACAGGGGGGAACTATGGCTACACCTTC
CDR3 protein: CASSPTGGNYGYTF

V gene: TRBV9
clone size: .
D gene: .
J gene: TRBJ2-3
CDR3 DNA: TGTGCCAGCAGCGCCCGGGACGCTAGCACAGATACGCAGTATTTT
CDR3 protein: CASSARDASTDTQYF

V gene: TRBV11-2
clone size: .
D gene: TRBD1
J gene: TRBJ2-7
CDR3 DNA: TGTGCCAGCAGGGGACAGGGGTCCTCCTACGAGCAGTACTTC
CDR3 protein: CASRGQGSSYEQYF

V gene: TRBV1
clone size: once
D gene: .
J gene: TRBJ1-4
CDR3 DNA: TGCACCAGCAGCCAAGGAGCAACTAATGAAAAACTGTTTTTT
CDR3 protein: CTSSQGATNEKLFF

V gene: TRBV7-8
clone size: .
D gene: .
J gene: TRBJ1-2
CDR3 DNA: TGTGCCAGCAGCCGAGAACGGGGCTCATCATTAAACTATGGCTACACCTTC
CDR3 protein: CASSRERGSSLNYGYTF

V gene: TRBV7-9
clone size: .
D gene: .
J gene: TRBJ1-5
CDR3 DNA: TGTGCCAGCAGCTTAGGAACAGGAGTAAGCAATCAGCCCCAGCATTTT
CDR3 protein: CASSLGTGVSNQPQHF

V gene: TRBV6-5
clone size: .
D gene: .
J gene: TRBJ2-7
CDR3 DNA: TGTGCCAGCAGCCCGACAGGCTACGAGCAGTACTTC
CDR3 protein: CASSPTGYEQYF

V gene: TRBV6-1
clone size: .
D gene: TRBD2
J gene: TRBJ2-3
CDR3 DNA: TGTGCCAGCAGTGGACTAGCGGGGGGCCCAGATACGCAGTATTTT
CDR3 protein: CASSGLAGGPDTQYF

V gene: TRBV4-1
clone size: few
D gene: TRBD1
J gene: TRBJ1-4
CDR3 DNA: TGCGCCAGCAGCCAATTAGGGGGCAGGGAAGATGAAAAACTGTTTTTT
CDR3 protein: CASSQLGGREDEKLFF

V gene: TRBV7-8
clone size: once
D gene: TRBD1
J gene: TRBJ1-6
CDR3 DNA: TGTGCCAGCAGCCCGGGGACAGGGTTGTTTTCACCCCTCCACTTT
CDR3 protein: CASSPGTGLFSPLHF

V gene: TRBV11-2
clone size: .
D gene: TRBD1
J gene: TRBJ1-1
CDR3 DNA: TGTGCCAGCAGCTTACTCCCGGACAGGGAAAACACTGAAGCTTTCTTT
CDR3 protein: CASSLLPDRENTEAFF

V gene: TRBV4-1
clone size: .
D gene: TRBD2
J gene: TRBJ2-7
CDR3 DNA: TGCGCCAGCAGCTTGGGTGGCGGGAGTGCCTACGAGCAGTACTTC
CDR3 protein: CASSLGGGSAYEQYF

V gene: TRBV9
clone size: .
D gene: .
J gene: TRBJ2-2
CDR3 DNA: TGTGCCAGCAGCGTGACTACAGGTTCCACCGGGGAGCTGTTTTTT
CDR3 protein: CASSVTTGSTGELFF

V gene: TRBV15
clone size: .
D gene: .
J gene: TRBJ1-2
CDR3 DNA: TGTGCCACCAGCAGACGGGTCCGGGCTAGCGAGCGAGGCTACACCTTC
CDR3 protein: CATSRRVRASERGYTF

V gene: TRBV7-2
clone size: .
D gene: TRBD1
J gene: TRBJ2-1
CDR3 DNA: TGTGCCAGCAGTCAGGGGGCCTATGAGCAGTTCTTC
CDR3 protein: CASSQGAYEQFF

V gene: TRBV19
clone size: .
D gene: TRBD1
J gene: TRBJ1-1
CDR3 DNA: TGTGCCAGTAGTATAGGGGGACAGGGATTGACTGAAGCTTTCTTT
CDR3 protein: CASSIGGQGLTEAFF

V gene: TRBV11-2
clone size: .
D gene: TRBD1
J gene: TRBJ1-2
CDR3 DNA: TGTGCCAGCAGCTCCTGGACAGGGCGCTATGGCTACACCTTC
CDR3 protein: CASSSWTGRYGYTF

V gene: TRBV6-6
clone size: .
D gene: .
J gene: TRBJ2-7
CDR3 DNA: TGTGCCAGCACTCCGACACCCTCCTACGAGCAGTACTTC
CDR3 protein: CASTPTPSYEQYF

V gene: TRBV7-9
clone size: .
D gene: .
J gene: TRBJ2-5
CDR3 DNA: TGTGCCAGCAGCTTTCTCTGGAGGGAAGACTCCCAAGAGACCCAGTACTTC
CDR3 protein: CASSFLWREDSQETQYF

V gene: TRBV7-8
clone size: .
D gene: .
J gene: TRBJ2-7
CDR3 DNA: TGTGCCAGCAGCTCGTCCCTCGAGCAGTACTTC
CDR3 protein: CASSSSLEQYF

V gene: TRBV4-2
clone size: few
D gene: .
J gene: TRBJ2-1
CDR3 DNA: TGTGCCAGCAGCCGCCGGGACTCCCTCTTCGAGAATGAGCAGTTCTTC
CDR3 protein: CASSRRDSLFENEQFF

V gene: TRBV6-5
clone size: few
D gene: .
J gene: TRBJ2-7
CDR3 DNA: TGTGCCAGCAGTTACTCGAGGGGAAACTACGAGCAGTACTTC
CDR3 protein: CASSYSRGNYEQYF

V gene: TRBV27
clone size: .
D gene: .
J gene: TRBJ2-1
CDR3 DNA: TGTGCCAGCAGCCCTCGTCTAGGATTCTCCTACAATGAGCAGTTCTTC
CDR3 protein: CASSPRLGFSYNEQFF

V gene: TRBV4-3
clone size: .
D gene: .
J gene: TRBJ1-3
CDR3 DNA: TGCGCCAGCAGCCCGCGCCCGGCAGGGATTGACTCTGGAAACACCATATATTTT
CDR3 protein: CASSPRPAGIDSGNTIYF

V gene: TRBV4-3
clone size: .
D gene: TRBD2
J gene: TRBJ2-7
CDR3 DNA: TGCGCCAGCAGCCAGGGACTAGCGGGGGAAAGCTCCTACGAGCAGTACTTC
CDR3 protein: CASSQGLAGESSYEQYF

V gene: TRBV10-2
clone size: .
D gene: .
J gene: TRBJ2-4
CDR3 DNA: TGCGCCAGCAGCTTTGATAGTTCCGACAGCAGATCTTCAGCCAAAAACATTCAGTACTTC
CDR3 protein: CASSFDSSDSRSSAKNIQYF

V gene: TRBV7-8
clone size: .
D gene: TRBD1
J gene: TRBJ2-7
CDR3 DNA: TGTGCCAGCAGCCCATCCGGACAGGCCGACTACGAGCAGTACTTC
CDR3 protein: CASSPSGQADYEQYF

V gene: TRBV5-5
clone size: .
D gene: .
J gene: TRBJ1-2
CDR3 DNA: TGTGCCAGCAGCTTGAGAGAGGAAGCTTATGGCTACACCTTC
CDR3 protein: CASSLREEAYGYTF

V gene: TRBV5-1
clone size: few
D gene: .
J gene: TRBJ1-1
CDR3 DNA: TGCGCCAGCAGCTTTGGGGGAAACATGAACACTGAAGCTTTCTTT
CDR3 protein: CASSFGGNMNTEAFF

V gene: TRBV7-2
clone size: .
D gene: TRBD1
J gene: TRBJ2-3
CDR3 DNA: TGTGCCAGCAGCTTAGTTAGGGGGCTTAGGGATACGCAGTATTTT
CDR3 protein: CASSLVRGLRDTQYF

V gene: TRBV6-5
clone size: .
D gene: TRBD2
J gene: TRBJ2-1
CDR3 DNA: TGTGCCAGCAGTTCCATACTAGCGATAGACTACAATGAGCAGTTCTTC
CDR3 protein: CASSSILAIDYNEQFF

V gene: TRBV7-2
clone size: .
D gene: TRBD1
J gene: TRBJ2-1
CDR3 DNA: TGTGCCAGCAGCTTAGTTTCCCAGACAGGGGTTGTCTACAATGAGCAGTTCTTC
CDR3 protein: CASSLVSQTGVVYNEQFF